Listed here is a single T cell receptor beta chain. CDR1 and CDR2 from the germline V gene are GTSNPN and SVGIG (reference sequence). The CDR3 has 12 residues. With V trimmed by 3 bases and J by 4 bases, 2 bases remained unmatched. These data belong to a study of shared T cell receptors in the human thymus. Assay: immunoSEQ multiplex PCR; the TCRdb copy retains only in-frame clones and omits some. The profile shows approximately 580,000 clones, around three quarters of them singletons. A further study also used this sample, focusing on human thymus T cells.

This receptor was obtained from a boy under two years old with a congenital heart defect. The sequencing input was thymocytes. This chain uses TRBV30 with TRBJ2-7; 8 bases are shared with TRBD2. The CDR3: CAWSGGGYEQYF. DNA for the CDR3: TGTGCCTGGAGCGGGGGGGGTTACGAGCAGTACTTC.